This T cell receptor (beta chain) is drawn from a study of identical twins. Germline values: CDR1 SGHKS, CDR2 YYEKEE (reference sequence). This CDR3 contains 17 residues. The trim removed 1 base at V and 5 bases at J, leaving 8 bases unmatched. TCRdb processed the 5' RACE reads anew with MiXCR; each CDR3 protein has one entry. The sample comprises approximately 230,000 distinct CDR3 sequences, around 15% of which are singletons, and around 8.9% rests with the top ten. This clonotype was obtained from a woman aged 18-29 years in good health. This sequence joins TRBV5-5 and TRBJ2-1, with 11 bases fitting TRBD2. Sequenced: memory (CD45RO+) T cells sorted from blood. Here the CDR3 DNA reads TGTGCCAGCAGCTTGTCTCCCTCACTAGCGGGAGACAATGAGCAGTTCTTC. This translates into CASSLSPSLAGDNEQFF.